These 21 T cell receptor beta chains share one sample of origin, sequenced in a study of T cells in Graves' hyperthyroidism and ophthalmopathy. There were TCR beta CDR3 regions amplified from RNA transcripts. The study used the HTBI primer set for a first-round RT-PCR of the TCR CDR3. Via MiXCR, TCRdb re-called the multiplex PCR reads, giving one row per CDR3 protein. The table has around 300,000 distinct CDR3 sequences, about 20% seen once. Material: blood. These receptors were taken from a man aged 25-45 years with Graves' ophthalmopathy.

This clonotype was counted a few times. CDR3 in DNA: TGTGCCAGCAGCACGCTTACGGACGTGAGGAACACTGAAGCTTTCTTT. It yields the protein CASSTLTDVRNTEAFF. This chain connects TRBV5-5 to TRBJ1-1, with no clear D. V was trimmed by 4 bases and J by 1 base, leaving 17 bases between them. The CDR3 sequence is 16 residues long. Germline V gene sequence: CDR1 SGHKS, CDR2 YYEKEE (reference sequence).

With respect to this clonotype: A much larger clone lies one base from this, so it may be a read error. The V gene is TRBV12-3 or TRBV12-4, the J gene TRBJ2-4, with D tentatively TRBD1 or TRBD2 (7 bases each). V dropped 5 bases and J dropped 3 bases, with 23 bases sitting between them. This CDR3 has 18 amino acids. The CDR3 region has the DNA TGTGCCAGCAGTACCCCCAGGGGGGGGCTGGGGATCAAAAACATTCAGTACTTC. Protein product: CASSTPRGGLGIKNIQYF.

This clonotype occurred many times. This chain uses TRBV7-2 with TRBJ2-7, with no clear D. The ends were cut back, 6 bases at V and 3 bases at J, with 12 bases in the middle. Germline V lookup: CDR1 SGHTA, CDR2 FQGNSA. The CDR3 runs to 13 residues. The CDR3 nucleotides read TGTGCCAGCAGTCTCAGTAGTGTCTACGAGCAGTACTTC. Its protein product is CASSLSSVYEQYF.

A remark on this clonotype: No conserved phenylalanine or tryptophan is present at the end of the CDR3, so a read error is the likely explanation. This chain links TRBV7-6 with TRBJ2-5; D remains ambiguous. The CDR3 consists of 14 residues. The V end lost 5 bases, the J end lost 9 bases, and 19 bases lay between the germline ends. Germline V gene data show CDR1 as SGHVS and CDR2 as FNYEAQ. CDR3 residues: CASSLLLGNVAQYL. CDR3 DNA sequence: TGTGCCAGCAGCCTTCTCCTCGGTAACGTGGCCCAGTACCTC.

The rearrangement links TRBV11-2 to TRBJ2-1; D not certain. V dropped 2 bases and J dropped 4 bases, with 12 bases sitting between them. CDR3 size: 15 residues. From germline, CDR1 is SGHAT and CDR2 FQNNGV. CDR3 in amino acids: CASSLFAESYNEQFF. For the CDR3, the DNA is TGTGCCAGCAGCTTATTTGCGGAGTCATACAATGAGCAGTTCTTC. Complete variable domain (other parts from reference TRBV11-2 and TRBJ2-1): EAGVAQSPRYKIIEKRQSVAFWCNPISGHATLYWYQQILGQGPKLLIQFQNNGVVDDSQLPKDRFSAERLKGVDSTLKIQPAKLEDSAVYLCASSLFAESYNEQFFGPGTRLTVL.

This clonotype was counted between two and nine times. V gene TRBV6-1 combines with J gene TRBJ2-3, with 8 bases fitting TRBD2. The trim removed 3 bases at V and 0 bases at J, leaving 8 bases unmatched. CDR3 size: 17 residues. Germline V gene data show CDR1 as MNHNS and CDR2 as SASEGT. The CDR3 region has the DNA TGTGCCAGCAGTGAGTTGGCTAGCGGGCCTAGCACAGATACGCAGTATTTT. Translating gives CASSELASGPSTDTQYF.

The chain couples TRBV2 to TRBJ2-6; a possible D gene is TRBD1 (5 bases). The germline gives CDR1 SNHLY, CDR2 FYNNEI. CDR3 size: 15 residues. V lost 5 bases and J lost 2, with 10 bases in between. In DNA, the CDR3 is TGTGCCAGCAGTTTTGAAGGGGCTGGGGCCAACGTCCTGACTTTC. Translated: CASSFEGAGANVLTF.

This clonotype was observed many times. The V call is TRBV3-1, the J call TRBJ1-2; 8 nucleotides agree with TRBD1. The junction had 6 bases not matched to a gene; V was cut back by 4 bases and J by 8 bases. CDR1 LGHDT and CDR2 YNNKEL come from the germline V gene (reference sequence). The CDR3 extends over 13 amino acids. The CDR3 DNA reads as TGTGCCAGCAGCCCCGGACAGGGACGCGGCTACACCTTC. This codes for CASSPGQGRGYTF. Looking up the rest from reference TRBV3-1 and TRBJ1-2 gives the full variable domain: DTAVSQTPKYLVTQMGNDKSIKCEQNLGHDTMYWYKQDSKKFLKIMFSYNNKELIINETVPNRFSPKSPDKAHLNLHINSLELGDSAVYFCASSPGQGRGYTFGSGTRLTVV.

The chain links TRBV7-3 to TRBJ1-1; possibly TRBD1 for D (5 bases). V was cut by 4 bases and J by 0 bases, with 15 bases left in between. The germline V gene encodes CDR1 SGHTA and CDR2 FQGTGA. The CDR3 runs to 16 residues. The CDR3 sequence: CASSSAGTGMNTEAFF. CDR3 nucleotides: TGTGCCAGCAGCTCAGCCGGGACGGGAATGAACACTGAAGCTTTCTTT.

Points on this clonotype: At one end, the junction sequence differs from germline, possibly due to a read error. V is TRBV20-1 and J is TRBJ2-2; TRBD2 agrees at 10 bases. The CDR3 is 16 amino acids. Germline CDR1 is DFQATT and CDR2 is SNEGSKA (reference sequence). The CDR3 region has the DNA TGCGGTGCTACGGGACTAGCGTACGCGAACACCGGGGAGCTGTTTTTT. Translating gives CGATGLAYANTGELFF.

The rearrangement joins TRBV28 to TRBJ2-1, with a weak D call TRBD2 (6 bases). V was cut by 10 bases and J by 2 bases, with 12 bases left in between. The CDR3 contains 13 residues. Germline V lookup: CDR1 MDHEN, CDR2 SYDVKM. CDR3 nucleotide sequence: TGTGCCACCGGAGGAGGGCCCTACAATGAGCAGTTCTTC. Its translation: CATGGGPYNEQFF.

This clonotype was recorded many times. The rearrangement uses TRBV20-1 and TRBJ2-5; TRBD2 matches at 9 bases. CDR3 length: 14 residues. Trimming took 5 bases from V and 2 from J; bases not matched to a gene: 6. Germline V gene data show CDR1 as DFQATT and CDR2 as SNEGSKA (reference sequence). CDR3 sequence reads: CSAPGTSRQETQYF. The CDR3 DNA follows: TGCAGTGCTCCGGGGACTAGCAGGCAAGAGACCCAGTACTTC.

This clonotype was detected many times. The CDR3 reads CASSRPTLGGGRVRSEQFF. The CDR3 DNA is TGCGCCAGCAGCCGTCCAACCTTGGGGGGAGGGCGGGTCCGAAGTGAGCAGTTCTTC. V gene TRBV5-1 combines with J gene TRBJ2-1; TRBD2 matches at 7 bases. After removal of 4 bases from V and 9 bases from J, the junction contained 25 bases not matched to a gene. The germline gives CDR1 SGHRS, CDR2 YFSETQ. This CDR3 comprises 19 residues.

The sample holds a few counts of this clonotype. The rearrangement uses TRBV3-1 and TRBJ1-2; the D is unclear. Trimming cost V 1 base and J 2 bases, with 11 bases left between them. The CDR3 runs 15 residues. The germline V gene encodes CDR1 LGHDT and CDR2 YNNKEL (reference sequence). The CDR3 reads CASSQGGANNYGYTF. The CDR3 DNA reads TGTGCCAGCAGCCAAGGGGGTGCTAACAACTATGGCTACACCTTC.

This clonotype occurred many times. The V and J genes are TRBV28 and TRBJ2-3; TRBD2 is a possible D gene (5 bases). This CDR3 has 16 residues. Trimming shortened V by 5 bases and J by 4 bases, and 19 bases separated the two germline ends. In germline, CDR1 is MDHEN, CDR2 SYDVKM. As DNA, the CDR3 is TGTGCCAGCAGTCCCCGCGGGCAGGCTGGGGCAGATACGCAGTATTTT. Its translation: CASSPRGQAGADTQYF.

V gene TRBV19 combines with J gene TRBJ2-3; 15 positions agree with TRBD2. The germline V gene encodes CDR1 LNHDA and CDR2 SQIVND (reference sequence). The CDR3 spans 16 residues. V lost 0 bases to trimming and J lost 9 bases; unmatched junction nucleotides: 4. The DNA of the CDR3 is TGTGCCAGTAGTATAGAGGGACTAGCGGGAGGCCAAACGCAGTATTTT. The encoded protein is CASSIEGLAGGQTQYF.

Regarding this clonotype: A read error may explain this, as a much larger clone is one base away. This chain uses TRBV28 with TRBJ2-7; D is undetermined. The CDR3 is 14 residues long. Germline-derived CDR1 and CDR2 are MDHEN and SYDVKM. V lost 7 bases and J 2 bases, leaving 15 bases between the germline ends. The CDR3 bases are TGTGCCAGCATCCTCGGACGTCCACCCTACGAGCAGTACTTC. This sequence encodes CASILGRPPYEQYF.

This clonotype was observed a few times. The CDR3 is CASSSSQPGGIVSNEQFF. The CDR3 nucleotides read TGTGCCAGCAGTTCAAGCCAGCCAGGGGGAATAGTTTCAAATGAGCAGTTCTTC. The genes are TRBV6-5 and TRBJ2-1, with TRBD1 matching 7 bases. The CDR3 is made up of 18 amino acids. CDR1 and CDR2 from the germline V gene are MNHEY and SVGAGI. V lost 4 bases, J lost 7 bases, and 19 bases stayed unmatched.

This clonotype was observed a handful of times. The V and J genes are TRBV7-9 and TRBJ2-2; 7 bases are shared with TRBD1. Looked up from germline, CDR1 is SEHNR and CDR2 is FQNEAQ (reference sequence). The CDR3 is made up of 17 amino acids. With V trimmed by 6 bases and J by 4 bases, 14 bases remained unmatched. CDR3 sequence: CASSSPPGTESTGELFF. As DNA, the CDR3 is TGTGCCAGCAGTTCTCCCCCCGGGACAGAGAGCACCGGGGAGCTGTTTTTT.

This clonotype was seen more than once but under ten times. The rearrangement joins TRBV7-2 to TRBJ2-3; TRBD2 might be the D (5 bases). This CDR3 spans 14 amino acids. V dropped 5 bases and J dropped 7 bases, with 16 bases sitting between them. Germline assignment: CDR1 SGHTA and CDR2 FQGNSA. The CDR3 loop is CASSLPGGRYTQYF. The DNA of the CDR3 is TGTGCCAGCAGCCTACCGGGCGGGCGCTATACGCAGTATTTT.

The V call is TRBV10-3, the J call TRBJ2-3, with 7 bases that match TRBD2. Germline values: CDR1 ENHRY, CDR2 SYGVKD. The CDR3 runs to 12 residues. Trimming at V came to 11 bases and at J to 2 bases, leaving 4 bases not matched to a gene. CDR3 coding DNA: TGTGCCGCCGGGACTAACACAGATACGCAGTATTTT. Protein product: CAAGTNTDTQYF.